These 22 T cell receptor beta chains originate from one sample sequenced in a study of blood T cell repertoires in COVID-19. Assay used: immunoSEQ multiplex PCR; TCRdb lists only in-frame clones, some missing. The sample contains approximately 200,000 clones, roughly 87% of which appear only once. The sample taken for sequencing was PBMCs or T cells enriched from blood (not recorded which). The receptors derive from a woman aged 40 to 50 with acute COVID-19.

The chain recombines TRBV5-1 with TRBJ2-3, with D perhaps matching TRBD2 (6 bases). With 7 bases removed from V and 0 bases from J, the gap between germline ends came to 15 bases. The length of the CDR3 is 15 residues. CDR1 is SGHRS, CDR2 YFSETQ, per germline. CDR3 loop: CASSSAKASTDTQYF. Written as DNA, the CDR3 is TGCGCCAGCTCTAGCGCCAAAGCTAGCACAGATACGCAGTATTTT.

The CDR3, as DNA: TGCGCCAGCAGCCAAGATCGCACTAAAAACATTCAGTACTTC. This encodes CASSQDRTKNIQYF. This rearrangement joins TRBV4-1 to TRBJ2-4, with D hard to call. This CDR3 spans 14 amino acids. Germline-derived CDR1 and CDR2 are MGHRA and YSYEKL. V lost 0 bases to trimming and J lost 4 bases, with 7 bases between them.

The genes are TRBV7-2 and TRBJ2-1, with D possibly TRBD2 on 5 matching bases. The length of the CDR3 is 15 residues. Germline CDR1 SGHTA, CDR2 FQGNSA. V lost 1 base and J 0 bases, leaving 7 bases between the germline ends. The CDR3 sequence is CASSLVGGSYNEQFF. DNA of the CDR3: TGTGCCAGCAGCTTAGTCGGAGGCTCCTACAATGAGCAGTTCTTC.

CDR3: CASRTRQNTEAFF. CDR3 nucleotide sequence: TGTGCCAGCAGAACAAGACAGAACACTGAAGCTTTCTTT. The chain is built from TRBV28 and TRBJ1-1; D unclear. The V and J ends lost 6 bases and 1 base respectively, with 9 bases between them. Germline V CDR1 and CDR2: MDHEN, SYDVKM. The CDR3 extends over 13 amino acids.

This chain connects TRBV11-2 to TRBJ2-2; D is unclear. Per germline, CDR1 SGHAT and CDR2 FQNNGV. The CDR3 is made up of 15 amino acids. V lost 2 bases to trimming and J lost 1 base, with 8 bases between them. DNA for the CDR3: TGTGCCAGCAGCTTATTCCCCAGGAACACCGGGGAGCTGTTTTTT. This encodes CASSLFPRNTGELFF.

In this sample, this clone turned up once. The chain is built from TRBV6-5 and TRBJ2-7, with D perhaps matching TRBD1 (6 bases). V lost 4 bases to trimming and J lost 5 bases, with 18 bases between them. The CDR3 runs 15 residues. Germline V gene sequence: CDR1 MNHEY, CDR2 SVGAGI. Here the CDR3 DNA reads TGTGCCAGCAGTTCACAGGGACCCTCAGATGACGAGCAGTACTTC. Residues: CASSSQGPSDDEQYF.

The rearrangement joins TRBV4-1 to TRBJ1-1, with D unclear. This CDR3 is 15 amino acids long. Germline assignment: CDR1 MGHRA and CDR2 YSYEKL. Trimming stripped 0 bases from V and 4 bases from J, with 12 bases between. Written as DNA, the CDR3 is TGCGCCAGCAGCCAAGACGAACAAGAGGGCACTGAAGCTTTCTTT. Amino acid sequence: CASSQDEQEGTEAFF.

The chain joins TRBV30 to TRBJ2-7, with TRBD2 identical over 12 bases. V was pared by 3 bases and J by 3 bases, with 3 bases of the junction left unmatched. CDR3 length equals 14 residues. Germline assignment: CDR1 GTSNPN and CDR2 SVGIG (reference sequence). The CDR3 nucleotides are TGTGCCTGGAGACGACTAGCGGGAGACTACGAGCAGTACTTC. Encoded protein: CAWRRLAGDYEQYF.

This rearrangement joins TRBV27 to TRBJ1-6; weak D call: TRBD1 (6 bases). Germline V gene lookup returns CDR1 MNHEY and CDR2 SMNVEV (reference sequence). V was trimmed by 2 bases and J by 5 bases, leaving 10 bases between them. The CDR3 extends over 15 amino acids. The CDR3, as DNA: TGTGCCAGCAGTTTAACAGGGCGTAATAATTCACCCCTCCACTTT. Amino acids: CASSLTGRNNSPLHF.

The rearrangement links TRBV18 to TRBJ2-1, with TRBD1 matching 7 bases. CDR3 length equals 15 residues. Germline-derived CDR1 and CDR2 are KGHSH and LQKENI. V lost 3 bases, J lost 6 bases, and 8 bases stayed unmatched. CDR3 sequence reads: CASSPPWQGVNEQFF. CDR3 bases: TGTGCCAGCTCACCCCCGTGGCAGGGGGTCAATGAGCAGTTCTTC.

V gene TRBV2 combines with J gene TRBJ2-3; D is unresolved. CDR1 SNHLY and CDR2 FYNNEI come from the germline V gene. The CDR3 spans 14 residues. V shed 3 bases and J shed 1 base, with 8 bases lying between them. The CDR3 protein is CASSDAFGTDTQYF. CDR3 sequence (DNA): TGTGCCAGCAGTGACGCGTTCGGCACAGATACGCAGTATTTT.

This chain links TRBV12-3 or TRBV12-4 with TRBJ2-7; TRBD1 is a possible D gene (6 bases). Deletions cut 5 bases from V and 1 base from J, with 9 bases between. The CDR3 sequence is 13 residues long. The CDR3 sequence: CASSPGTSYEQYF. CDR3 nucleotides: TGTGCCAGCAGTCCCGGGACATCCTACGAGCAGTACTTC.

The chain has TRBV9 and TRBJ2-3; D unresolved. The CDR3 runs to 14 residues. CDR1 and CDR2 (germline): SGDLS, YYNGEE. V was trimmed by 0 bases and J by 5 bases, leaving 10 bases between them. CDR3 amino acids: CASSVVQYGDTQYF. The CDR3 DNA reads TGTGCCAGCAGCGTAGTACAGTATGGAGATACGCAGTATTTT.

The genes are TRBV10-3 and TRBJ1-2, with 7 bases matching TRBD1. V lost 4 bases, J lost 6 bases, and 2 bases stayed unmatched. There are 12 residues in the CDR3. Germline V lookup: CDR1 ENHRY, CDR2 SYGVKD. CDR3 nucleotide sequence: TGTGCCATCAGTGTCAGGGGGGATGGCTACACCTTC. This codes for CAISVRGDGYTF.

The CDR3 sequence: CASSQVAGGQVDTQYF. In DNA, the CDR3 is TGCGCCAGCAGCCAAGTCGCCGGGGGGCAGGTAGATACGCAGTATTTT. The V call is TRBV4-1, the J call TRBJ2-3; tentative D call: TRBD2 (7 bases). The CDR3 has 16 amino acids. V lost 1 base to trimming and J lost 5 bases, with 16 bases between them. In germline, CDR1 is MGHRA, CDR2 YSYEKL.

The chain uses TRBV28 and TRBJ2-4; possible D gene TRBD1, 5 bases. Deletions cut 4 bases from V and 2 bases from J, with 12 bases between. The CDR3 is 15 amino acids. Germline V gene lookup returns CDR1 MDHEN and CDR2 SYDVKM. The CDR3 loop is CASSSSGNTKNIQYF. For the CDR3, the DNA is TGTGCCAGCAGTTCCTCAGGGAATACCAAAAACATTCAGTACTTC.

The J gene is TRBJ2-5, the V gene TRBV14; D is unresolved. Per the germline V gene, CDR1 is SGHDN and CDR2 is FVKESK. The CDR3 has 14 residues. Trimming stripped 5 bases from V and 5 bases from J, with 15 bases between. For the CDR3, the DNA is TGTGCCAGCAGCGGCACGGATCCGACTGAGACCCAGTACTTC. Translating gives CASSGTDPTETQYF.

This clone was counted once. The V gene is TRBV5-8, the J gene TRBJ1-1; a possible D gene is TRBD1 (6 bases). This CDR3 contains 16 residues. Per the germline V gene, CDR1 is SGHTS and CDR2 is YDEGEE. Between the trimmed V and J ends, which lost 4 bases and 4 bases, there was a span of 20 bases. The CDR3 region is CASSDERAGDFTEAFF. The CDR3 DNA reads TGTGCCAGCAGCGATGAGCGCGCAGGGGATTTCACTGAAGCTTTCTTT.

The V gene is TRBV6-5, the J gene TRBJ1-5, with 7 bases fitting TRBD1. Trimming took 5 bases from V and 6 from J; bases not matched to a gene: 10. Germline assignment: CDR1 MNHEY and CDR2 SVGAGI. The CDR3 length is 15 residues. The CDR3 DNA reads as TGTGCCAGCAGTCCGACAGGGTTGGGTGGTCAGCCCCAGCATTTT. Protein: CASSPTGLGGQPQHF.

The CDR3 region is CASSHQQGNEQYF. CDR3 nucleotides: TGCGCCAGCAGCCACCAACAGGGGAACGAGCAGTACTTC. The chain recombines TRBV4-1 with TRBJ2-7, with 7 bases fitting TRBD1. Germline V CDR1 and CDR2: MGHRA, YSYEKL. This CDR3 has 13 residues. The junction had 4 bases not matched to a gene; V was cut back by 3 bases and J by 5 bases.

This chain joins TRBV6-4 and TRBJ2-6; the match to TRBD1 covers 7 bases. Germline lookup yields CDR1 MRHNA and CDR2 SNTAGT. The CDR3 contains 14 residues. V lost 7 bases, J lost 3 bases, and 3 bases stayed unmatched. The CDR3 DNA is TGTGCCAGCAACAGGGGTGGTGGGGCCAACGTCCTGACTTTC. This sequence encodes CASNRGGGANVLTF.

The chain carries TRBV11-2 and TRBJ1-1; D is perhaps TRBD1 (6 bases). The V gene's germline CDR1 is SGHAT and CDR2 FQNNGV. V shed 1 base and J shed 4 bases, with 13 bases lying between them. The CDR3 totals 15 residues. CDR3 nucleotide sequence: TGTGCCAGCAGCTTAGGGGGAGGGGGTGGCACTGAAGCTTTCTTT. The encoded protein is CASSLGGGGGTEAFF.